Each of the 29 T cell receptor beta chains below was sequenced from the same sample in a study of blood T cell repertoires in COVID-19. Using immunoSEQ multiplex PCR, the repertoire was profiled, and TCRdb retains in-frame clones only, with some absent. The table includes 300,000 or so clones, 88% detected once. The sequencing input was peripheral blood. These receptors originate from a woman in her 30s who had recovered from COVID-19.

The chain has TRBV5-1 and TRBJ2-5, with a possible D match to TRBD1 (6 bases). The CDR3 runs to 15 residues. V was clipped by 3 bases and J by 2 bases, with 14 bases between them. Germline CDR1 SGHRS, CDR2 YFSETQ. Here the CDR3 DNA reads TGCGCCAGCAGCTCTTCCGGACAGTTTCAAGAGACCCAGTACTTC. Amino acids: CASSSSGQFQETQYF.

This clone came up once. The V and J genes are TRBV19 and TRBJ1-1; D unclear. Germline CDR1 reads LNHDA; CDR2 reads SQIVND (reference sequence). The CDR3 runs 10 residues. This CDR3 is CASAATEAFF. The CDR3 DNA is TGTGCTTCCGCGGCCACTGAAGCTTTCTTT.

The chain carries TRBV28 and TRBJ2-7, with D maybe TRBD2 (7 bases). V lost 1 base to trimming and J lost 6 bases, with 10 bases between them. Germline values: CDR1 MDHEN, CDR2 SYDVKM. This CDR3 is 13 amino acids long. CDR3 nucleotide sequence: TGTGCCAGCAGTTTATTGCGGGGGCTCGAGCAGTACTTC. Translation gives CASSLLRGLEQYF.

The chain is built from TRBV5-1 and TRBJ2-7, with 7 bases matching TRBD2. Germline loops: CDR1 SGHRS, CDR2 YFSETQ. V gave up 2 bases and J gave up 1 base; unmatched junction bases: 3. The CDR3 is made up of 14 amino acids. The CDR3 reads CASSFGTTSYEQYF. The CDR3 coding sequence is TGCGCCAGCAGCTTTGGGACTACTTCCTACGAGCAGTACTTC.

The V gene is TRBV5-1, the J gene TRBJ1-1; 12 positions match TRBD1. Germline V gene lookup returns CDR1 SGHRS and CDR2 YFSETQ. V lost 4 bases and J lost 6; bases outside the gene matches: 4. The CDR3 is 14 amino acids. In DNA form, the CDR3 reads TGCGCCAGCAGCGAGGGACAGGGGGCCGCTGAAGCTTTCTTT. Translated: CASSEGQGAAEAFF.

V usage is TRBV9 and J usage is TRBJ1-3; D unresolved. CDR1 and CDR2 from the germline V gene are SGDLS and YYNGEE. Trimming cost V 0 bases and J 4 bases, with 8 bases left between them. This CDR3 region has 14 residues. The CDR3 region has the DNA TGTGCCAGCAGCGTAGGTCGGAGCGGAAACACCATATATTTT. As protein: CASSVGRSGNTIYF.

V gene TRBV5-3 combines with J gene TRBJ1-4; D is unresolved. TRBV5-3 belongs to the ORF category, with a function that is uncertain. The CDR3 sequence is 15 residues long. V was clipped by 4 bases and J by 0 bases, with 10 bases between them. The CDR3 DNA sequence: TGTGCCAGAAGCCTTAGACAAGCAACTAATGAAAAACTGTTTTTT. Protein product: CARSLRQATNEKLFF.

In its sample, this clone ranks as medium-sized. The chain couples TRBV28 to TRBJ2-2, with 7 bases that match TRBD2. The CDR3 is 13 residues long. Germline loops: CDR1 MDHEN, CDR2 SYDVKM. V trimming: 5 bases; J trimming: 5 bases; junction bases outside the gene matches: 2. CDR3 sequence (DNA): TGTGCCAGCAGTCGGCGGGGGACCGGGGAGCTGTTTTTT. This translates into CASSRRGTGELFF.

The chain joins TRBV2 to TRBJ1-1, with 7 bases identical to TRBD1. The junction had 1 base not matched to a gene; V was cut back by 9 bases and J by 12 bases. There are 8 residues in the CDR3. Looked up from germline, CDR1 is SNHLY and CDR2 is FYNNEI. CDR3 sequence reads: CARGQSFF. The CDR3 DNA sequence: TGTGCCAGGGGACAGTCTTTCTTT.

This sequence joins TRBV19 and TRBJ1-1; 7 bases fit TRBD1. V lost 7 bases and J lost 0; bases outside the gene matches: 2. This CDR3 contains 13 residues. The V gene's germline CDR1 is LNHDA and CDR2 SQIVND (reference sequence). The CDR3 region is CASMTGMNTEAFF. Here the CDR3 DNA reads TGTGCCAGTATGACAGGGATGAACACTGAAGCTTTCTTT.

The CDR3 loop is CASKRGLIGQETQYF. The CDR3 DNA reads TGTGCCTCCAAGAGGGGGCTGATAGGCCAAGAGACCCAGTACTTC. The rearrangement links TRBV7-8 to TRBJ2-5; TRBD1 matches 7 bases. The CDR3 has 15 amino acids. After removal of 11 bases from V and 1 base from J, the junction contained 13 bases not matched to a gene. Germline loops: CDR1 SGHVS, CDR2 FQNEAQ.

The chain combines TRBV28 with TRBJ2-1; 7 nucleotides agree with TRBD2. CDR1 is MDHEN, CDR2 SYDVKM, per germline. Trimming cost V 5 bases and J 2 bases; bases outside gene matches: 9. CDR3 length: 16 residues. CDR3 in amino acids: CASSPRGGGTYNEQFF. The CDR3 DNA reads TGTGCCAGCAGTCCAAGGGGCGGGGGAACCTACAATGAGCAGTTCTTC.

The chain joins TRBV18 to TRBJ1-4, with 8 bases identical to TRBD1. The CDR3 extends over 14 amino acids. V lost 3 bases and J lost 7; bases outside the gene matches: 4. The germline V gene has CDR1 KGHSH and CDR2 LQKENI. DNA for the CDR3: TGTGCCAGCTCACCGCGACAGGGGATTGAAAAACTGTTTTTT. This gives the protein CASSPRQGIEKLFF.

This clone was detected only once. The J gene is TRBJ2-5, the V gene TRBV14, with D unclear. This CDR3 region has 15 residues. V was cut by 4 bases and J by 5 bases, with 17 bases left in between. Germline V gene data show CDR1 as SGHDN and CDR2 as FVKESK. The CDR3 loop reads CASSRYPANRETQYF. DNA of the CDR3: TGTGCCAGCAGCCGATACCCTGCAAATCGGGAGACCCAGTACTTC.

The chain joins TRBV30 to TRBJ1-1; a weak D match, TRBD1 (5 bases). V was shortened by 1 base and J by 1 base, with 10 bases between the two germline ends. The CDR3 has 14 amino acids. Germline V gene data show CDR1 as GTSNPN and CDR2 as SVGIG (reference sequence). In DNA form, the CDR3 reads TGTGCCTGGAGTGCGGAGACAGAGAACACTGAAGCTTTCTTT. Its translation: CAWSAETENTEAFF.

In its sample, this clone was seen a few times. This rearrangement joins TRBV27 to TRBJ1-5; the D is unclear. CDR3 size: 15 residues. Trimming took 2 bases from V and 6 from J, leaving 14 bases between them. Germline values: CDR1 MNHEY, CDR2 SMNVEV (reference sequence). The CDR3 DNA reads TGTGCCAGCAGTTTAGGACGACGAGAGGGTCAGCCCCAGCATTTT. Encoded protein: CASSLGRREGQPQHF.

The CDR3 region is CASSLDQRTPLHF. The CDR3 DNA sequence: TGTGCCAGCAGCTTGGATCAGAGGACACCCCTCCACTTT. V gene TRBV5-4 combines with J gene TRBJ1-6; D gene uncertain. Germline CDR1 is SGHNT and CDR2 is YYREEE (reference sequence). The CDR3 length is 13 residues. The V and J ends lost 0 bases and 11 bases respectively, with 9 bases between them.

This clone was detected a few times. Here the CDR3 DNA reads TGTGCCAGCAGCTTCGAGAGTACCGAAGCTTTCTTT. This sequence encodes CASSFESTEAFF. The J gene is TRBJ1-1, the V gene TRBV5-4; no firm D call. V shed 2 bases and J shed 8 bases, with 10 bases lying between them. This CDR3 has 12 residues. The germline V gene has CDR1 SGHNT and CDR2 YYREEE (reference sequence).

The chain uses TRBV5-1 and TRBJ1-1, with unresolved D. This CDR3 comprises 15 residues. Trimming shortened V by 0 bases and J by 5 bases, and 14 bases separated the two germline ends. Germline V gives CDR1 SGHRS, CDR2 YFSETQ. CDR3 amino acids: CASSLDRAAGTEAFF. The DNA of the CDR3 is TGCGCCAGCAGCTTGGATCGGGCGGCGGGAACTGAAGCTTTCTTT.

V is TRBV28 and J is TRBJ1-5, with D perhaps matching TRBD1 (6 bases). The CDR3 runs to 15 residues. The germline V gene has CDR1 MDHEN and CDR2 SYDVKM. V lost 4 bases and J lost 1, with 11 bases in between. In DNA form, the CDR3 reads TGTGCCAGCAGTTCCCGCCAGGGGAGCAATCAGCCCCAGCATTTT. This codes for CASSSRQGSNQPQHF.

V and J are TRBV18 and TRBJ1-2; D remains unclear. The V end was cut by 1 base, the J end by 4 bases, with 10 bases between. This CDR3 is 14 amino acids long. The germline gives CDR1 KGHSH, CDR2 LQKENI. The CDR3 loop reads CASSPRGQTYGYTF. In DNA form, the CDR3 reads TGTGCCAGCTCACCACGAGGGCAGACCTATGGCTACACCTTC.

As for this clone: The germline gene is not matched at one end of the junction; a read error may be the cause. The chain has TRBV3-1 (or the pseudogene TRBV3-2) and TRBJ1-2; 11 nucleotides align to TRBD1. Germline V lookup: CDR1 LGHDT, CDR2 YNNKEL (reference sequence). CDR3 length: 19 residues. The CDR3 loop reads CASSPSRGDRGRLNDGYTF. The DNA for the CDR3 is TGTGCCAGCAGCCCATCTCGAGGGGACAGGGGGAGACTTAACGATGGCTACACCTTC.

This clone was seen only once. This chain joins TRBV7-2 and TRBJ1-6, with no clear D. This CDR3 has 18 residues. V was trimmed by 7 bases and J by 0 bases, leaving 19 bases between them. Germline V gene data show CDR1 as SGHTA and CDR2 as FQGNSA. The CDR3: CASTLTGPTSSYNSPLHF. CDR3 coding DNA: TGTGCCAGCACCCTCACGGGTCCAACAAGCTCCTATAATTCACCCCTCCACTTT.

The chain combines TRBV19 with TRBJ1-3, with 8 nucleotides matching TRBD1. The J segment lost 6 bases and the V segment lost 5 bases, leaving 9 bases of the junction unmatched. Germline V gene lookup returns CDR1 LNHDA and CDR2 SQIVND (reference sequence). The CDR3 runs 15 residues. CDR3 nucleotides: TGTGCCAGTAGTCTTCGGACAGGGATAGAAAACACCATATATTTT. This translates into CASSLRTGIENTIYF.

The table lists this clone with a count of one. The chain joins TRBV4-1 to TRBJ2-7; 12 bases line up with TRBD2. V lost 2 bases, J lost 9 bases, and 5 bases stayed unmatched. Germline CDR1 and CDR2: MGHRA and YSYEKL. The CDR3 totals 14 residues. The CDR3 here is CASSQQTSGGTQYF. Written as DNA, the CDR3 is TGCGCCAGCAGCCAACAGACTAGCGGGGGTACGCAGTACTTC.

This clone was seen only once. The chain joins TRBV6-5 to TRBJ2-5, with TRBD2 matching 13 bases. This CDR3 spans 15 amino acids. The V and J ends lost 8 bases and 3 bases, in that order; junction bases with no gene match: 6. Germline values: CDR1 MNHEY, CDR2 SVGAGI. The CDR3 DNA reads as TGTGCCAGCGAAAGGGGACTAGCGGGGAAAGAGACCCAGTACTTC. Protein sequence: CASERGLAGKETQYF.

This clone was seen once. The gene calls are TRBV5-8 and TRBJ1-4; 7 nucleotides agree with TRBD1. Germline assignment: CDR1 SGHTS and CDR2 YDEGEE. The CDR3 loop spans 15 amino acids. The V gene end was trimmed by 3 bases and the J gene end by 4 bases; junction bases not matched to a gene: 6. CDR3: CASSSRGTDNEKLFF. CDR3 nucleotide sequence: TGTGCCAGCAGCTCCCGGGGGACAGATAATGAAAAACTGTTTTTT.

J is TRBJ2-1 and V is TRBV19; TRBD1 matches at 11 bases. V was pared by 7 bases and J by 8 bases, with 10 bases of the junction left unmatched. This CDR3 region has 15 residues. Germline values: CDR1 LNHDA, CDR2 SQIVND (reference sequence). The CDR3 loop is CASTTGQGATDEQFF. CDR3 DNA: TGTGCCAGTACCACTGGACAGGGGGCTACGGATGAGCAGTTCTTC.

The chain couples TRBV4-2 to TRBJ1-2; maybe TRBD1 (5 bases). The CDR3 contains 15 residues. Germline CDR1 and CDR2: LGHNA and YNFKEQ. The V end was cut by 0 bases, the J end by 2 bases, with 10 bases between. The CDR3 region is CASSQDFAGNYGYTF. DNA for the CDR3: TGTGCCAGCAGCCAAGATTTCGCAGGGAACTATGGCTACACCTTC.